This T cell receptor (beta chain) is from a study of T cells after yellow fever vaccination. Only a few counts were recorded for this clonotype. Unmatched junction bases numbered 6, after V lost 4 bases and J lost 8 bases. The germline V gene has CDR1 ENHRY and CDR2 SYGVKD. CDR3 length equals 14 residues. TCRdb analysed the 5' RACE reads with MiXCR anew, one entry per CDR3 protein. The table has some 260,000 distinct CDR3 sequences, approximately 5.2% seen once. Sequenced here: CD4+ T cells sorted from PBMCs, sampled on the day of the yellow fever booster vaccination. This sequence originates from a man between 18 and 29 years old who received the YFV17D yellow fever vaccine. This chain joins TRBV10-3 and TRBJ2-4, with TRBD1 matching over 9 bases. For the CDR3, the DNA is TGTGCCATCAGTGGTCAGGACAGGGGCGACATTCAGTACTTC. Its protein product is CAISGQDRGDIQYF.